The source of this T cell receptor beta chain is a study of glioma-infiltrating T cells after dendritic cell vaccination. Up to about 2 ug genomic DNA was used for TCRB CDR3 amplification. Only in-frame clones appear in the TCRdb table, and some are missing; sequencing was by immunoSEQ multiplex PCR. The table has fewer than 110,000 clones, roughly 81% seen once. Germline V gene data show CDR1 as SGHDT and CDR2 as YYEEEE. CDR3 size: 16 residues. Trimming removed 3 bases from V and 3 bases from J; junction bases left unmatched: 6. The source is a human donor with glioblastoma. The sequencing used blood, collected before dendritic cell vaccination. The rearrangement uses TRBV5-6 and TRBJ2-6; 7 nucleotides agree with TRBD2. In DNA form, the CDR3 reads TGTGCCAGCAGCTCCCGGCGGGGGTATGGGGCCAACGTCCTGACTTTC. Encoded protein: CASSSRRGYGANVLTF.